These 30 T cell receptor beta chains share one sample of origin, sequenced in a study of T cell changes during pregnancy in multiple sclerosis. Sequencing used immunoSEQ multiplex PCR; TCRdb keeps in-frame clones, though not all of them. The sample includes approximately 63,000 clones, approximately 92% of them seen just once. The source was peripheral blood, collected in the third trimester of pregnancy. The receptors were sampled from a female donor in good health, enrolled as a control in a pregnancy study.

CDR3 residues: CASSGTGRNQPQHF. As DNA, the CDR3 is TGTGCCAGCAGCGGGACAGGGCGCAATCAGCCCCAGCATTTT. The V and J genes are TRBV11-2 and TRBJ1-5; 9 bases align to TRBD1. Per germline, CDR1 SGHAT and CDR2 FQNNGV. The CDR3 runs 14 residues. The V gene end was trimmed by 5 bases and the J gene end by 2 bases; junction bases not matched to a gene: 1.

In its sample, this clone was seen once. The chain has TRBV20-1 and TRBJ2-1, with TRBD2 as a possible D gene (5 bases). The CDR3 length is 11 residues. Trimming removed 3 bases from V and 6 bases from J, with 6 bases in between. Per the germline V gene, CDR1 is DFQATT and CDR2 is SNEGSKA (reference sequence). The CDR3 protein is CSARDFNEQFF. CDR3 DNA: TGCAGTGCTAGGGACTTCAATGAGCAGTTCTTC.

V usage is TRBV21-1 and J usage is TRBJ1-5; the tabulated D call, TRBD1, remains unverified against the DNA. TRBV21-1 is noted as a pseudogene. CDR3 length: 15 amino acids. The CDR3 sequence: CASSQDRPLNQPQHF. CDR3 nucleotide sequence: TGTGCCAGCAGCCAGGACAGACCCCTTAACCAGCCCCAGCATTTT.

V usage is TRBV28 and J usage is TRBJ1-2, with D possibly matching TRBD1 (5 bases). This CDR3 spans 17 amino acids. Trimming left V 2 bases short and J 3 bases short, with 19 bases between. Per the germline V gene, CDR1 is MDHEN and CDR2 is SYDVKM. CDR3 DNA: TGTGCCAGCAGTTTAACGGCAGGGAAAAGGGGTCACTATGGCTACACCTTC. This encodes CASSLTAGKRGHYGYTF.

The gene calls are TRBV5-6 and TRBJ2-3, with D possibly TRBD1 on 5 matching bases. V gave up 5 bases and J gave up 0 bases, with 7 bases separating them. The CDR3 length is 13 residues. Germline V gene sequence: CDR1 SGHDT, CDR2 YYEEEE. CDR3 sequence (DNA): TGTGCCAGCAGGGCAGGGAGCACAGATACGCAGTATTTT. Translated: CASRAGSTDTQYF. Full variable domain (outside the CDR3, taken from reference TRBV5-6 and TRBJ2-3): DAGVTQSPTHLIKTRGQQVTLRCSPKSGHDTVSWYQQALGQGPQFIFQYYEEEERQRGNFPDRFSGHQFPNYSSELNVNALLLGDSALYLCASRAGSTDTQYFGPGTRLTVL.

In this sample, this clone turned up once. The CDR3 region is CASSQGRVDTDEQFF. CDR3 nucleotides: TGTGCCAGCAGCCAAGGGCGGGTTGATACGGATGAGCAGTTCTTC. This chain joins TRBV4-2 and TRBJ2-1, with D possibly being TRBD2 (5 bases). Between the trimmed V and J ends, which lost 1 base and 8 bases, there was a span of 15 bases. Germline CDR1 is LGHNA and CDR2 is YNFKEQ. The CDR3 is 15 residues long.

This chain uses TRBV9 with TRBJ2-4, with 10 nucleotides matching TRBD2. Germline-derived CDR1 and CDR2 are SGDLS and YYNGEE. The CDR3 extends over 14 amino acids. V lost 3 bases, J lost 9 bases, and 6 bases stayed unmatched. The CDR3 reads CASSESGRGGIQYF. The CDR3 DNA sequence: TGTGCCAGCAGCGAAAGCGGGAGGGGGGGCATTCAGTACTTC.

V and J are TRBV4-3 and TRBJ1-2; 12 nucleotides line up with TRBD1. The length of the CDR3 is 18 residues. The germline V gene has CDR1 LGHNA and CDR2 YSLEER. V lost 1 base, J lost 2 bases, and 8 bases stayed unmatched. The CDR3 DNA follows: TGCGCCAGCAGCCAAGTCCCGTCCGGGACAGGGGGCAACTATGGCTACACCTTC. It translates to CASSQVPSGTGGNYGYTF.

V is TRBV7-9 and J is TRBJ2-3, with 9 bases that match TRBD2. The germline gives CDR1 SEHNR, CDR2 FQNEAQ (reference sequence). This CDR3 contains 16 residues. With 2 bases clipped from V and 0 bases from J, the junction kept 3 bases outside the gene matches. Here the CDR3 reads CASSLMLAGSTDTQYF. The CDR3 DNA follows: TGTGCCAGCAGCTTAATGCTAGCGGGAAGCACAGATACGCAGTATTTT.

The chain couples TRBV5-1 to TRBJ2-7, with TRBD1 matching over 8 bases. CDR1 is SGHRS and CDR2 is YFSETQ in the germline V gene. This CDR3 spans 17 amino acids. Trimming removed 4 bases from V and 3 bases from J; junction bases left unmatched: 15. CDR3 sequence (DNA): TGCGCCAGCAGCCTAAACCTCGGACAGGGAAACAGCTACGAGCAGTACTTC. Translating gives CASSLNLGQGNSYEQYF.

The chain joins TRBV30 to TRBJ1-2, with unresolved D. CDR1 GTSNPN and CDR2 SVGIG come from the germline V gene (reference sequence). CDR3 length: 12 residues. Trimming cost V 4 bases and J 4 bases, with 10 bases left between them. CDR3 in DNA: TGTGCCTGGATGAGCCGGTTCTATGGCTACACCTTC. Its protein is CAWMSRFYGYTF.

The chain joins TRBV6-5 to TRBJ2-5; D perhaps matches TRBD2 (6 bases). The CDR3 covers 12 residues. Germline lookup yields CDR1 MNHEY and CDR2 SVGAGI. V was clipped by 5 bases and J by 4 bases, with 8 bases between them. The chain's CDR3 is CASSGSGETQYF. CDR3 bases: TGTGCCAGCAGTGGTAGCGGAGAGACCCAGTACTTC.

This clone showed up just a few times. The rearrangement joins TRBV6-4 to TRBJ2-3, with 7 bases matching TRBD2. V lost 6 bases to trimming and J lost 3 bases; unmatched junction nucleotides: 9. From germline, CDR1 is MRHNA and CDR2 SNTAGT. This CDR3 spans 15 amino acids. The CDR3 region is CASSPNGLETDTQYF. The CDR3 DNA is TGTGCCAGCAGCCCTAATGGACTAGAAACAGATACGCAGTATTTT.

The chain carries TRBV28 and TRBJ1-5, with D tentatively TRBD1 (6 bases). Germline V gives CDR1 MDHEN, CDR2 SYDVKM. The V end was cut by 2 bases, the J end by 9 bases, with 17 bases between. This CDR3 region has 15 residues. CDR3 bases: TGTGCCAGCAGTTTAGCAGGGGCCGCCCGGGGGCCCCAGCATTTT. Translation: CASSLAGAARGPQHF.

The chain couples TRBV6-5 to TRBJ2-7, with TRBD2 matching 9 bases. CDR3 length equals 14 residues. Trimming cost V 5 bases and J 6 bases; bases outside gene matches: 8. From germline, CDR1 is MNHEY and CDR2 SVGAGI. CDR3 bases: TGTGCCAGCAGTCTAGCGGGGAGCGGGGGCGAGCAGTACTTC. Its translation is CASSLAGSGGEQYF.

The genes are TRBV12-2 and TRBJ2-5; TRBD1, the table's D call, lacks a check against the DNA. TRBV12-2 is a documented pseudogene. CDR3 size: 16 residues. In nucleotides, the CDR3 is TGTGCAAGTCGCTCCTACCCGGGACAGGGTCAAGAGACCCAGTACTTC. Protein sequence: CASRSYPGQGQETQYF.

The chain joins TRBV30 to TRBJ1-2; D not certain. V was pared by 3 bases and J by 7 bases, with 12 bases between. The CDR3 length is 12 residues. Germline V gives CDR1 GTSNPN, CDR2 SVGIG (reference sequence). CDR3 loop: CAWSSLSGGYTF. The CDR3 DNA follows: TGTGCCTGGAGCAGCTTATCGGGTGGCTACACCTTC.

The rearrangement uses TRBV4-1 and TRBJ2-1, with 9 bases aligning to TRBD2. The V and J ends lost 1 base and 9 bases, in that order; junction bases with no gene match: 4. The CDR3 runs to 14 residues. CDR1 MGHRA and CDR2 YSYEKL come from the germline V gene. CDR3 loop: CASSQGLAGVEQFF. In DNA form, the CDR3 reads TGCGCCAGCAGCCAAGGTTTAGCGGGGGTTGAGCAGTTCTTC.

This clone was found once. The chain combines TRBV7-9 with TRBJ2-2; 9 nucleotides line up with TRBD2. Germline CDR1 reads SEHNR; CDR2 reads FQNEAQ (reference sequence). V gave up 5 bases and J gave up 1 base; unmatched junction bases: 8. The CDR3 is made up of 17 amino acids. CDR3 DNA sequence: TGTGCCAGCAGCCGGGGCCGACTAGCGGTGAACACCGGGGAGCTGTTTTTT. Protein product: CASSRGRLAVNTGELFF.

The chain employs TRBV7-8 and TRBJ2-7; 11 bases match TRBD2. CDR1 is SGHVS and CDR2 is FQNEAQ in the germline V gene. The V and J ends lost 2 bases and 5 bases, in that order; junction bases with no gene match: 11. The CDR3 has 17 residues. CDR3 amino acids: CASSLQPRLAGLNEQYF. The CDR3 DNA reads as TGTGCCAGCAGCTTACAACCTAGACTAGCGGGACTAAACGAGCAGTACTTC.

The chain couples TRBV5-1 to TRBJ2-5; TRBD2 aligns across 8 bases. The CDR3 covers 14 residues. CDR1 and CDR2 from the germline V gene are SGHRS and YFSETQ. Unmatched junction bases numbered 6, after V lost 5 bases and J lost 3 bases. CDR3 coding DNA: TGCGCCAGCAGACTGACCGGGGGGGAAGAGACCCAGTACTTC. Translation: CASRLTGGEETQYF.

This clone was seen a few times. The rearrangement links TRBV7-9 to TRBJ1-1, with D perhaps TRBD1 (5 bases). The CDR3 sequence is 12 residues long. In germline, CDR1 is SEHNR, CDR2 FQNEAQ (reference sequence). Trimming took 10 bases from V and 3 from J, leaving 12 bases between them. Written as DNA, the CDR3 is TGTGCCACCATGGGGGGGTACACTGAAGCTTTCTTT. This encodes CATMGGYTEAFF.

V and J are TRBV27 and TRBJ1-6; D call uncertain. Between the trimmed V and J ends, which lost 6 bases and 8 bases, there was a span of 11 bases. CDR1 and CDR2 from the germline V gene are MNHEY and SMNVEV (reference sequence). The CDR3 contains 13 residues. CDR3 amino acids: CASSLMPDSPLHF. Here the CDR3 DNA reads TGTGCCAGCAGCTTGATGCCGGATTCACCCCTCCACTTT.

The rearrangement joins TRBV9 to TRBJ2-1; 7 nucleotides agree with TRBD2. CDR1 is SGDLS and CDR2 is YYNGEE in the germline V gene. The CDR3 runs to 14 residues. The ends lost 3 bases at V and 4 bases at J; junction bases unmatched: 4. As DNA, the CDR3 is TGTGCCAGCAGCGATGGCGGGGGTTACAATGAGCAGTTCTTC. Translating gives CASSDGGGYNEQFF. The variable domain in full, with the rest retrieved from reference TRBV9 and TRBJ2-1, is DSGVTQTPKHLITATGQRVTLRCSPRSGDLSVYWYQQSLDQGLQFLIQYYNGEERAKGNILERFSAQQFPDLHSELNLSSLELGDSALYFCASSDGGGYNEQFFGPGTRLTVL.

This clone came up once. CDR3 sequence: CSVLLGAGGNTEAFF. The CDR3 DNA is TGCAGCGTCTTGCTCGGGGCGGGGGGGAACACTGAAGCTTTCTTT. This chain connects TRBV29-1 to TRBJ1-1; TRBD1 might be the D (5 bases). Trimming took off 6 bases at V and 1 base at J, with 18 bases between the two ends. From germline, CDR1 is SQVTM and CDR2 ANQGSEA. The CDR3 runs 15 residues.

The V gene is TRBV5-4, the J gene TRBJ2-1; TRBD2 agrees at 14 bases. CDR1 and CDR2 (germline): SGHNT, YYREEE (reference sequence). Unmatched junction bases numbered 3, after V lost 2 bases and J lost 8 bases. CDR3 length: 15 residues. CDR3 nucleotides: TGTGCCAGCAGCTTACCGGGACTAGCGGGAGATGAGCAGTTCTTC. Translation gives CASSLPGLAGDEQFF. Complete variable domain (other parts from reference TRBV5-4 and TRBJ2-1): ETGVTQSPTHLIKTRGQQVTLRCSSQSGHNTVSWYQQALGQGPQFIFQYYREEENGRGNFPPRFSGLQFPNYSSELNVNALELDDSALYLCASSLPGLAGDEQFFGPGTRLTVL.

This chain joins TRBV6-5 and TRBJ1-2; 8 nucleotides align to TRBD1. CDR3 length: 13 residues. Unmatched junction bases numbered 6, after V lost 7 bases and J lost 5 bases. Germline CDR1 MNHEY, CDR2 SVGAGI. CDR3 residues: CASNRGQGYGYTF. The CDR3 DNA reads as TGTGCCAGCAATAGAGGACAGGGTTATGGCTACACCTTC.

This clone was counted once. CDR3 coding DNA: TGCGCCAGCAGCTTGGTTTTGTCGGTCAATGAGCAGTTCTTC. Translating gives CASSLVLSVNEQFF. V is TRBV5-1 and J is TRBJ2-1, with no clear D. The V and J ends lost 0 bases and 6 bases respectively, with 10 bases between them. The CDR3 is made up of 14 amino acids. Germline V lookup: CDR1 SGHRS, CDR2 YFSETQ.

This chain's CDR3 is CASTRDRGHEKLFF. The DNA for the CDR3 is TGTGCCAGCACCAGGGACAGGGGGCATGAAAAACTGTTTTTT. V is TRBV2 and J is TRBJ1-4, with 12 bases that match TRBD1. V lost 7 bases and J lost 6; bases outside the gene matches: 3. Germline CDR1 and CDR2: SNHLY and FYNNEI. This CDR3 comprises 14 residues.

The rearrangement links TRBV7-2 to TRBJ1-1; possible D gene TRBD1, 6 bases. The CDR3 runs 16 residues. V was clipped by 2 bases and J by 0 bases, with 13 bases between them. Germline CDR1 reads SGHTA; CDR2 reads FQGNSA. The CDR3: CASSLNRETLNTEAFF. The DNA of the CDR3 is TGTGCCAGCAGCTTAAACAGGGAAACTTTGAACACTGAAGCTTTCTTT.